This T cell receptor (beta chain) was retrieved from a study of OX40 agonist ivuxolimab in advanced cancers. Study context: The patients received agonistic anti-OX40 (CD134) antibody ivuxolimab. General study points: The CD4+ and CD8+ T cells in the blood had expanded clonally by week 6 at 0.1 to 3.0 mg/kg. Some of the nonresponding patients also showed low levels of normalized T-cell clonal expansion.

Concerning this clone itself: What it binds is unknown.

Blood draws occurred at baseline, cycle 4 day 1, and cycle 7 day 1. With V trimmed by 4 bases and J by 8 bases, 10 bases remained unmatched. Per germline, CDR1 SGHTA and CDR2 FQGNSA. The CDR3 spans 15 residues. Method: immunoSEQ multiplex PCR; TCRdb's copy keeps in-frame clones and lacks some. The sample shows tens of thousands of clones, roughly 90% of them seen only once. This specimen was CD4+ or CD8+ T cells sorted from blood, taken in a trial of the OX40 agonist ivuxolimab. The receptor was derived from an adult with an advanced solid tumor such as melanoma, head and neck, liver or kidney cancer. This chain joins TRBV7-2 and TRBJ1-2; TRBD1 aligns across 10 bases. CDR3 protein: CASSSRTGGPLGYTF. The CDR3 DNA reads TGTGCCAGCAGCTCTCGGACAGGGGGGCCGTTAGGCTACACCTTC.